These T cell receptor beta chains were read from a single sample in a study of cytomegalovirus exposure and HLA in healthy donors. Clones were read by immunoSEQ multiplex PCR, and TCRdb kept only the in-frame ones, dropping some. The sample yields under 140,000 clones, approximately 80% seen once. Sequences were obtained from PBMCs. All receptors derive from a woman aged 60-75 years in good health and CMV-seropositive. CDR3s include the opening cysteine and the closing phenylalanine or tryptophan. D genes are given only for firm matches.

J gene | D gene | V gene | CDR3 protein
TRBJ2-7 | . | TRBV28 | CASTENYEQYF
TRBJ2-3 | TRBD2 | TRBV7-2 | CASSTSGSTDTQYF
TRBJ2-3 | . | TRBV19 | CASSISGASTDTQYF
TRBJ2-1 | . | TRBV6-1 | CASSEAVGLYNEQFF
TRBJ2-6 | . | TRBV7-9 | CASSPLGGANVLTF
TRBJ1-6 | . | TRBV28 | CASRSNRDSPLHF
TRBJ2-1 | TRBD2 | TRBV30 | CAWSLSGAYNEQFF
TRBJ1-2 | . | TRBV2 | CASRRDGYTF
TRBJ2-5 | . | TRBV6-1 | CASAGQSTGTQYF
TRBJ2-7 | TRBD2 | TRBV7-2 | CASSLKRGYDEQYF
TRBJ2-1 | TRBD2 | TRBV27 | CASSMRTRDNEQFF
TRBJ2-1 | TRBD2 | TRBV27 | CASSRDIPGLAGAYEQFF
TRBJ1-2 | . | TRBV19 | CASTKGQGISGYTF
TRBJ1-2 | . | TRBV27 | CASSPQVLHREIRGYTF
TRBJ2-7 | . | TRBV29-1 | CSVDLQSSSYEQYF
TRBJ2-7 | . | TRBV6-1 | CASEADSSYEQYF
TRBJ1-2 | . | TRBV5-1 | CASSSPGKGYTF
TRBJ1-2 | TRBD1 | TRBV13 | CASSSGTASNYGYTF
TRBJ2-2 | . | TRBV7-9 | CASSLSSTGELFF
TRBJ2-7 | TRBD2 | TRBV27 | CASSPHGGGPTGEQYF